This T cell receptor beta chain was retrieved from a study of T cell repertoires in cytomegalovirus infection. Turning to the study itself: The study used recently identified HLA-C-restricted and well-studied HLA-B-restricted CMV epitopes. In public TCR beta signatures, there were indications of both CMV infection and matching HLA type.

Germline trimming cut 3 bases from V and 5 bases from J; bases unmatched to any gene: 7. The CDR3 covers 15 residues. Germline lookup yields CDR1 SEHNR and CDR2 FQNEAQ (reference sequence). TCRdb processed the reads anew with MiXCR; each CDR3 protein has one entry. This table has about 920,000 distinct CDR3 sequences, about 33% appearing once. Study results and limitations: Identification of carriers of CMV plus the relevant HLA was achieved through cumulative public TCR beta family frequency. Clonotypes of TCR beta that were HLA-C-restricted and CMV-specific dominated the ex vivo response.

This clonotype was seen ten or more times. The antigen remains unidentified. This chain uses TRBV7-9 with TRBJ2-3, with TRBD2 identical over 8 bases. The receptor was derived from a human donor in good health (CMV status not recorded). Some clones in this sample may be carry-over from other donors' samples. The input for sequencing was cultured CD8+ T cells from PBMCs, taken from culture after CMV antigen stimulation. The CDR3 region has the DNA TGTGCCAGCAGCTTGGCGGGGGGCGTTGGAGATACGCAGTATTTT. Its protein is CASSLAGGVGDTQYF.